This T cell receptor (beta chain) derives from a study of T-cell reconstitution after alpha-beta-depleted transplantation in children. General observations from the study: High day-60 TCRbeta diversity in some patients came from surviving recipient T cells and thymic progenitors. Several hundred expanded graft clones reportedly were the source of alpha-beta T cells about two months after transplant. T-cell numbers and diversity, one year after transplant, stemmed largely from T cells that were newly produced.

Unique molecular identifiers were built into the TCRbeta library. TCRdb reanalysed the PCR reads using MiXCR and keeps one entry per CDR3 protein. This table holds over 45,000 distinct CDR3 sequences, about a tenth found once. This clonotype was picked up a small number of times. The antigen remains unidentified. V lost 4 bases to trimming and J lost 0 bases, with 12 bases between them. Germline lookup yields CDR1 LNHDA and CDR2 SQIVND (reference sequence). CDR3 length: 15 residues. This receptor was obtained from a male patient aged 2-15 years who had a stem cell transplant for chronic granulomatous disease, so the T cells may come from the graft donor. Sequenced here: PBMCs, mostly from graft donor cells, sampled 60 days after TCRalphabeta/CD19-depleted stem cell transplant. The chain has TRBV19 and TRBJ1-1, with D possibly being TRBD1 (5 bases). CDR3 loop: CASSTHGAMNTEAFF. The CDR3 region has the DNA TGTGCCAGTAGTACCCACGGGGCTATGAACACTGAAGCTTTCTTT.